Following are 27 T cell receptor beta chains from one sample sequenced in a study of blood T cell repertoires in COVID-19. Profiling relied on immunoSEQ multiplex PCR, and the TCRdb table lists in-frame clones only, not all of them. The sample includes tens of thousands of clones, approximately 88% of them seen just once. What was sequenced was peripheral blood. The receptors stem from a woman at least 80 years old with acute or convalescent COVID-19.

This chain connects TRBV5-1 to TRBJ2-5; 8 bases match TRBD2. Germline V gene lookup returns CDR1 SGHRS and CDR2 YFSETQ. The CDR3 runs to 15 residues. The J segment lost 6 bases and the V segment lost 2 bases, leaving 9 bases of the junction unmatched. This chain's CDR3 is CASSFIPGLGQTQYF. Written as DNA, the CDR3 is TGCGCCAGCAGCTTCATCCCGGGACTAGGACAGACCCAGTACTTC.

Only a few counts were recorded for this clone. CDR3 amino acids: CASSQRTNHYEQYF. CDR3 DNA: TGTGCCAGCAGCCAACGGACTAACCACTACGAGCAGTACTTC. The chain carries TRBV3-1 (or the pseudogene TRBV3-2) and TRBJ2-7, with a possible D match to TRBD2 (6 bases). Germline CDR1 LGHDT, CDR2 YNNKEL (reference sequence). This CDR3 has 14 amino acids. Trimming pared 2 bases from V and 3 bases from J, leaving 11 bases between.

The chain couples TRBV19 to TRBJ2-7; no clear D. CDR3 length: 16 residues. Trimming left V 3 bases short and J 0 bases short, with 15 bases between. The germline V gene has CDR1 LNHDA and CDR2 SQIVND (reference sequence). In DNA, the CDR3 is TGTGCCAGTAGTATCTCTGGTACAGTAAGCTCCTACGAGCAGTACTTC. Amino acids: CASSISGTVSSYEQYF.

CDR3 DNA sequence: TGTGCCAGCAATATAGCGGGCGCCTACGAGCAGTACTTC. This sequence encodes CASNIAGAYEQYF. This sequence joins TRBV2 and TRBJ2-7, with 7 bases matching TRBD2. Trimming cost V 7 bases and J 2 bases; bases outside gene matches: 5. The CDR3 runs 13 residues. Germline V gene lookup returns CDR1 SNHLY and CDR2 FYNNEI.

V and J are TRBV13 and TRBJ2-7; 9 positions agree with TRBD1. CDR3 length: 16 residues. J was trimmed by 6 bases and V by 0 bases; bases with no gene match: 9. The germline V gene encodes CDR1 PRHDT and CDR2 FYEKMQ (reference sequence). CDR3 residues: CASSLGLPGTGSEQYF. The DNA of the CDR3 is TGTGCCAGCAGCTTAGGCCTCCCCGGGACAGGGTCCGAGCAGTACTTC.

This clone occurred once. The V and J genes are TRBV27 and TRBJ2-5, with TRBD1 matching 9 bases. The J segment lost 3 bases and the V segment lost 6 bases, leaving 8 bases of the junction unmatched. CDR1 is MNHEY and CDR2 is SMNVEV in the germline V gene (reference sequence). This CDR3 is built from 15 residues. This CDR3 is CASSTTGTGKETQYF. The CDR3 DNA sequence: TGTGCCAGCAGCACAACCGGGACAGGGAAAGAGACCCAGTACTTC.

This clone was picked up one time. The V call is TRBV7-2, the J call TRBJ2-2; D is ambiguous. The germline V gene encodes CDR1 SGHTA and CDR2 FQGNSA. The CDR3 totals 14 residues. Trimming pared 5 bases from V and 6 bases from J, leaving 13 bases between. CDR3 in amino acids: CASSRDPRAGELFF. The CDR3, as DNA: TGTGCCAGCAGCCGTGACCCTCGGGCCGGGGAGCTGTTTTTT. Filled out from reference TRBV7-2 and TRBJ2-2, the complete variable domain reads GAGVSQSPSNKVTEKGKDVELRCDPISGHTALYWYRQSLGQGLEFLIYFQGNSAPDKSGLPSDRFSAERTGGSVSTLTIQRTQQEDSAVYLCASSRDPRAGELFFGEGSRLTVL.

The V call is TRBV23-1, the J call TRBJ2-1, with 12 positions matching TRBD2. Being an ORF, TRBV23-1 has a function that is uncertain. With 5 bases clipped from V and 4 bases from J, the junction kept 9 bases outside the gene matches. This CDR3 comprises 17 residues. CDR3 nucleotide sequence: TGCGCCAGCAGTAGGCTAGCGGGAGGGCCCCTTTACAATGAGCAGTTCTTC. Its protein product is CASSRLAGGPLYNEQFF.

In this sample, this clone turned up once. The CDR3 DNA sequence: TGTGCCAGCACCAGAAAGGGGACAGGGGGTGAAAAACTGTTTTTT. It yields the protein CASTRKGTGGEKLFF. The chain links TRBV2 to TRBJ1-4, with 11 bases lining up with TRBD1. V dropped 7 bases and J dropped 7; count of bases not matched to a gene: 8. There are 15 residues in the CDR3. Germline CDR1 is SNHLY and CDR2 is FYNNEI. The complete variable domain, with remaining parts taken from reference TRBV2 and TRBJ1-4, reads EPEVTQTPSHQVTQMGQEVILRCVPISNHLYFYWYRQILGQKVEFLVSFYNNEISEKSEIFDDQFSVERPDGSNFTLKIRSTKLEDSAMYFCASTRKGTGGEKLFFGSGTQLSVL.

The rearrangement uses TRBV15 and TRBJ2-7, with 7 bases identical to TRBD1. CDR1 is LNHNV, CDR2 YYDKDF, per germline (reference sequence). V shed 5 bases, J shed 7 bases, and the junction held 11 bases outside the gene matches. CDR3 length equals 14 residues. CDR3 DNA sequence: TGTGCCACCAGCGCCGGACAGGCCCTAGATGAGCAGTACTTC. Translated: CATSAGQALDEQYF.

The chain recombines TRBV10-2 with TRBJ2-5, with 9 positions matching TRBD2. Looked up from germline, CDR1 is WSHSY and CDR2 is SAAADI. CDR3 length: 15 residues. V lost 0 bases to trimming and J lost 4 bases; unmatched junction nucleotides: 3. Written as DNA, the CDR3 is TGCGCCAGCAGTGAGTCGGCGGGAGGGCGAGAGACCCAGTACTTC. Encoded protein: CASSESAGGRETQYF.

The chain employs TRBV5-1 and TRBJ2-5; the D gene is possibly TRBD1 (6 bases). Looked up from germline, CDR1 is SGHRS and CDR2 is YFSETQ. Trimming pared 4 bases from V and 5 bases from J, leaving 15 bases between. The CDR3 contains 14 residues. CDR3 coding DNA: TGCGCCAGCAGCCCACAGGGTGTCGGCGAGACCCAGTACTTC. It translates to CASSPQGVGETQYF.

The chain employs TRBV7-6 and TRBJ2-1; perhaps TRBD2 as D (5 bases). Trimming removed 5 bases from V and 8 bases from J, with 16 bases in between. From germline, CDR1 is SGHVS and CDR2 FNYEAQ. The CDR3 runs 14 residues. Here the CDR3 reads CASSRGLTVDEQFF. CDR3 in DNA: TGTGCCAGCAGCAGAGGACTCACTGTGGATGAGCAGTTCTTC.

The J gene is TRBJ2-7, the V gene TRBV12-5; D is unclear. This CDR3 has 15 residues. Germline V gene data show CDR1 as LGHNT and CDR2 as FRNRAP. Trimming removed 0 bases from V and 0 bases from J, with 9 bases in between. CDR3 loop: CASGLVQKVSYEQYF. CDR3 bases: TGTGCTAGTGGTTTGGTACAGAAAGTCTCCTACGAGCAGTACTTC.

The rearrangement joins TRBV27 to TRBJ1-2, with D perhaps matching TRBD1 (6 bases). V dropped 7 bases and J dropped 8 bases, with 17 bases sitting between them. The CDR3 is 13 amino acids. Germline assignment: CDR1 MNHEY and CDR2 SMNVEV (reference sequence). The CDR3 reads CASISERGGGYTF. As DNA, the CDR3 is TGTGCCAGCATCTCGGAGAGGGGGGGCGGCTACACCTTC.

The chain carries TRBV28 and TRBJ1-1; D is unclear. The germline V gene encodes CDR1 MDHEN and CDR2 SYDVKM. There are 18 residues in the CDR3. V lost 6 bases, J lost 0 bases, and 23 bases lay in between. CDR3 loop: CASSLPTRELTMNTEAFF. The CDR3, as DNA: TGTGCCAGCAGCCTCCCTACTCGGGAGCTTACCATGAACACTGAAGCTTTCTTT.

The chain recombines TRBV18 with TRBJ2-5; tentative D call: TRBD2 (5 bases). Germline V gene sequence: CDR1 KGHSH, CDR2 LQKENI. The V end was cut by 3 bases, the J end by 0 bases, with 8 bases between. The CDR3 contains 14 residues. CDR3 DNA: TGTGCCAGCTCACCTCGGCGGGACCAAGAGACCCAGTACTTC. Translating it yields CASSPRRDQETQYF.

This rearrangement joins TRBV6-5 to TRBJ2-4; possibly TRBD1 for D (6 bases). This CDR3 has 14 amino acids. Trimming stripped 6 bases from V and 2 bases from J, with 11 bases between. Germline values: CDR1 MNHEY, CDR2 SVGAGI. The CDR3 DNA sequence: TGTGCCAGCAGGGCGACAGGATCCAAAAACATTCAGTACTTC. Protein sequence: CASRATGSKNIQYF.

The rearrangement joins TRBV6-1 to TRBJ1-5; D unclear. Trimming stripped 2 bases from V and 3 bases from J, with 8 bases between. There are 14 residues in the CDR3. Germline CDR1 MNHNS, CDR2 SASEGT. The CDR3 DNA reads as TGTGCCAGCAGTGAAACACACACCAATCAGCCCCAGCATTTT. This encodes CASSETHTNQPQHF.

V gene TRBV7-9 combines with J gene TRBJ1-2; 7 nucleotides agree with TRBD1. CDR1 and CDR2 (germline): SEHNR, FQNEAQ (reference sequence). The J segment lost 3 bases and the V segment lost 5 bases, leaving 12 bases of the junction unmatched. CDR3 length: 16 residues. The CDR3 DNA sequence: TGTGCCAGCAGCAGCCCCCCGGGACAGAGCTACTATGGCTACACCTTC. Protein sequence: CASSSPPGQSYYGYTF.

The CDR3 coding sequence is TGTGCCAGCTCACCAGGGGGACAGGGCTCCTACAATGAGCAGTTCTTC. As protein: CASSPGGQGSYNEQFF. The V call is TRBV18, the J call TRBJ2-1; 9 bases agree with TRBD1. V trimming: 2 bases; J trimming: 0 bases; junction bases outside the gene matches: 2. The length of the CDR3 is 16 residues. Germline V gene data show CDR1 as KGHSH and CDR2 as LQKENI.

The chain recombines TRBV2 with TRBJ1-3; 7 nucleotides agree with TRBD1. V trimming: 6 bases; J trimming: 0 bases; junction bases outside the gene matches: 5. Germline-derived CDR1 and CDR2 are SNHLY and FYNNEI. The CDR3 is made up of 15 amino acids. This chain's CDR3 is CASSRGQLSGNTIYF. In DNA form, the CDR3 reads TGTGCCAGCAGCCGGGGACAGCTCTCTGGAAACACCATATATTTT.

The V call is TRBV5-1, the J call TRBJ1-1, with D possibly being TRBD1 (5 bases). CDR3 length equals 15 residues. With 4 bases removed from V and 5 bases from J, the gap between germline ends came to 18 bases. Germline assignment: CDR1 SGHRS and CDR2 YFSETQ. The CDR3 DNA reads as TGCGCCAGCAGCCTGGATTCTTCCCGGGGGACTGAAGCTTTCTTT. Protein: CASSLDSSRGTEAFF.

The chain is built from TRBV2 and TRBJ2-1; 14 positions agree with TRBD2. Unmatched junction bases numbered 10, after V lost 6 bases and J lost 12 bases. The CDR3 sequence is 15 residues long. Germline V CDR1 and CDR2: SNHLY, FYNNEI. The CDR3 bases are TGTGCCAGCAGGAGGGGACTAGCGGGAGTTGTAGGGCAGTTCTTC. Translation gives CASRRGLAGVVGQFF.

This chain links TRBV10-3 with TRBJ1-5, with D possibly TRBD1 on 6 matching bases. The germline gives CDR1 ENHRY, CDR2 SYGVKD. Trimming cost V 0 bases and J 7 bases, with 13 bases left between them. CDR3 length: 15 residues. The chain's CDR3 is CAISESGPQGQPQHF. The DNA of the CDR3 is TGTGCCATCAGTGAGTCGGGACCCCAGGGGCAGCCCCAGCATTTT.

This clone turned up a few times. The chain employs TRBV10-3 and TRBJ2-7; D ambiguous. Trimming removed 2 bases at V and 2 bases at J, with 7 bases between. Germline V gene lookup returns CDR1 ENHRY and CDR2 SYGVKD. This CDR3 contains 13 residues. The CDR3 here is CAISEVRTYEQYF. CDR3 DNA: TGTGCCATCAGTGAGGTCAGGACCTACGAGCAGTACTTC.

This chain joins TRBV5-1 and TRBJ2-1, with D perhaps matching TRBD1 (6 bases). Per germline, CDR1 SGHRS and CDR2 YFSETQ. The germline V and J ends were trimmed by 8 bases and 0 bases, with 12 bases remaining between them. The CDR3 is 14 amino acids. Here the CDR3 DNA reads TGCGCCAGTCGCCAGGGGAGCTCCTACAATGAGCAGTTCTTC. It codes for CASRQGSSYNEQFF.